One sample yielded the 26 T cell receptor beta chains listed below, sequenced in a study of OX40 agonist ivuxolimab in advanced cancers. Assay used: immunoSEQ multiplex PCR; TCRdb lists only in-frame clones, some missing. In the table there are tens of thousands of clones, 65% to 90% of which are singletons. The sample consisted of CD4+ or CD8+ T cells sorted from blood, taken in a trial of the OX40 agonist ivuxolimab. These receptors were taken from an adult with an advanced solid tumor such as melanoma, head and neck, liver or kidney cancer.

The chain combines TRBV7-9 with TRBJ1-2; D is unclear. This CDR3 has 15 amino acids. Germline lookup yields CDR1 SEHNR and CDR2 FQNEAQ (reference sequence). V gave up 0 bases and J gave up 1 base, with 9 bases separating them. CDR3 nucleotides: TGTGCCAGCAGCTTAGCGCGGCCGCTTAACTATGGCTACACCTTC. Protein product: CASSLARPLNYGYTF.

The rearrangement joins TRBV6-4 to TRBJ1-5, with D perhaps TRBD1 (6 bases). The CDR3 contains 15 residues. Germline lookup yields CDR1 MRHNA and CDR2 SNTAGT. The V gene lost 4 bases and the J gene lost 1 base, with 11 bases spanning the gap. The CDR3 DNA sequence: TGTGCCAGCAGTGGGGACAAACCGAGCAATCAGCCCCAGCATTTT. Encoded protein: CASSGDKPSNQPQHF.

The CDR3 is CASSFPGPSTDTQYF. The CDR3 DNA follows: TGTGCCAGCAGCTTCCCGGGACCAAGCACAGATACGCAGTATTTT. The chain recombines TRBV13 with TRBJ2-3; D tentatively reads TRBD1 or TRBD2 (5 bases each). The CDR3 is made up of 15 amino acids. Germline V gives CDR1 PRHDT, CDR2 FYEKMQ (reference sequence). The V gene lost 3 bases and the J gene lost 0 bases, with 10 bases spanning the gap.

V usage is TRBV7-2 and J usage is TRBJ2-7; D may be TRBD1 or TRBD2 (5 bases each). The CDR3 runs 15 residues. Trimming took 4 bases from V and 2 from J, leaving 15 bases between them. CDR1 is SGHTA and CDR2 is FQGNSA in the germline V gene. The CDR3 sequence: CASSYRGEPTYEQYF. In DNA form, the CDR3 reads TGTGCCAGCAGCTACCGAGGGGAGCCAACCTACGAGCAGTACTTC.

V is TRBV25-1 and J is TRBJ1-2; tentatively, D is TRBD1 (5 bases). With 5 bases removed from V and 3 bases from J, the gap between germline ends came to 7 bases. The CDR3 spans 12 residues. The germline CDR1 and CDR2 sequences are MGHDK and SYGVNS. CDR3 coding DNA: TGTGCCAGCAGTTTACAGGACTATGGCTACACCTTC. It translates to CASSLQDYGYTF.

The gene calls are TRBV6-5 and TRBJ2-7; 9 bases map to TRBD2. V lost 7 bases to trimming and J lost 4 bases; unmatched junction nucleotides: 8. Germline V lookup: CDR1 MNHEY, CDR2 SVGAGI. The CDR3 contains 14 residues. CDR3 coding DNA: TGTGCCAGCAAGCTCCGGCTAGCGGGGTACGAGCAGTACTTC. It specifies CASKLRLAGYEQYF.

This chain connects TRBV7-9 to TRBJ2-7; 9 nucleotides agree with TRBD1. The CDR3 spans 14 residues. Germline CDR1 SEHNR, CDR2 FQNEAQ (reference sequence). Trimming cost V 5 bases and J 4 bases; bases outside gene matches: 6. The CDR3 DNA reads TGTGCCAGCAGCCCCCGGGACAGGGATTACGAGCAGTACTTC. Residues: CASSPRDRDYEQYF.

The chain combines TRBV10-3 with TRBJ2-7; 8 bases are a match to TRBD1. The germline gives CDR1 ENHRY, CDR2 SYGVKD. V gave up 8 bases and J gave up 7 bases; unmatched junction bases: 10. This CDR3 is built from 13 residues. In DNA form, the CDR3 reads TGTGCCATCGGGGCAGGGGGCAAGGTGGAGCAGTACTTC. Translating gives CAIGAGGKVEQYF.

The chain carries TRBV5-8 and TRBJ1-3; 9 nucleotides match TRBD1. J lost 1 base, V lost 2 bases, and 7 bases had no gene match. Germline loops: CDR1 SGHTS, CDR2 YDEGEE. The CDR3 loop spans 17 amino acids. The CDR3 region has the DNA TGTGCCAGCAGCTTTCGGGGGACAGGGAGGTCTGGAAACACCATATATTTT. Its translation: CASSFRGTGRSGNTIYF.

This clone has a handful of counts. The rearrangement joins TRBV30 to TRBJ1-1, with TRBD1 identical over 7 bases. Trimming at V came to 5 bases and at J to 6 bases, leaving 6 bases not matched to a gene. This CDR3 has 12 amino acids. Germline V gene sequence: CDR1 GTSNPN, CDR2 SVGIG (reference sequence). The CDR3 sequence is CAWGQEEAEAFF. The CDR3 DNA follows: TGTGCCTGGGGACAGGAAGAGGCTGAAGCTTTCTTT. Using reference TRBV30 and TRBJ1-1 for the parts outside the CDR3, the full variable domain is SQTIHQWPATLVQPVGSPLSLECTVEGTSNPNLYWYRQAAGRGLQLLFYSVGIGQISSEVPQNLSASRPQDRQFILSSKKLLLSDSGFYLCAWGQEEAEAFFGQGTRLTVV.

V is TRBV7-6 and J is TRBJ2-5; TRBD2 matches at 15 bases. CDR1 is SGHVS and CDR2 is FNYEAQ in the germline V gene. This CDR3 is 18 amino acids long. V shed 4 bases, J shed 4 bases, and the junction held 10 bases outside the gene matches. CDR3 loop: CASSSGTSGGPRGETQYF. The CDR3 DNA reads as TGTGCCAGCAGCTCAGGGACTAGCGGGGGGCCCAGGGGAGAGACCCAGTACTTC. Together with reference TRBV7-6 and TRBJ2-5, the CDR3 gives the full variable domain: GAGVSQSPRYKVTKRGQDVALRCDPISGHVSLYWYRQALGQGPEFLTYFNYEAQQDKSGLPNDRFSAERPEGSISTLTIQRTEQRDSAMYRCASSSGTSGGPRGETQYFGPGTRLLVL.

The chain recombines TRBV7-2 with TRBJ2-3; unclear D gene. This CDR3 spans 17 amino acids. Germline V CDR1 and CDR2: SGHTA, FQGNSA. V lost 4 bases and J lost 0, with 17 bases in between. CDR3 bases: TGTGCCAGCAGCTCACCTTACGGCGGCATTAGCACAGATACGCAGTATTTT. Translation: CASSSPYGGISTDTQYF.

This clone came up once. V gene TRBV5-1 combines with J gene TRBJ1-1, with D perhaps matching TRBD1 (6 bases). Germline CDR1 reads SGHRS; CDR2 reads YFSETQ. The V end lost 7 bases, the J end lost 2 bases, and 15 bases lay between the germline ends. The CDR3 is 14 residues long. CDR3 in amino acids: CASATTGVNTEAFF. The CDR3, as DNA: TGCGCCAGCGCCACGACAGGCGTAAACACTGAAGCTTTCTTT.

This clone was seen only once. The CDR3 reads CAIRGTSGGNTDTQYF. Here the CDR3 DNA reads TGTGCCATCAGGGGGACTAGCGGGGGGAACACAGATACGCAGTATTTT. The chain recombines TRBV10-3 with TRBJ2-3, with TRBD2 identical over 15 bases. The CDR3 covers 16 residues. V dropped 6 bases and J dropped 2; count of bases not matched to a gene: 3. The germline V gene has CDR1 ENHRY and CDR2 SYGVKD.

This chain uses TRBV28 with TRBJ2-1; 9 positions match TRBD2. V lost 4 bases to trimming and J lost 4 bases; unmatched junction nucleotides: 8. The CDR3 sequence is 16 residues long. Germline-derived CDR1 and CDR2 are MDHEN and SYDVKM. In nucleotides, the CDR3 is TGTGCCAGCAGTTCTCTTAGCGGGGGTTCTTACAATGAGCAGTTCTTC. Residues: CASSSLSGGSYNEQFF.

The chain links TRBV7-9 to TRBJ2-2; D is tentatively TRBD1 or TRBD2 (5 bases each). Trimming shortened V by 1 base and J by 4 bases, and 13 bases separated the two germline ends. This CDR3 contains 16 residues. Germline lookup yields CDR1 SEHNR and CDR2 FQNEAQ (reference sequence). In DNA form, the CDR3 reads TGTGCCAGCAGCTTAGGGGGCCGGGACCTCACCGGGGAGCTGTTTTTT. Its translation: CASSLGGRDLTGELFF.

The chain uses TRBV7-9 and TRBJ2-7; perhaps D is TRBD1 or TRBD2 (5 bases each). Germline V gene lookup returns CDR1 SEHNR and CDR2 FQNEAQ (reference sequence). The CDR3 is 15 amino acids. V dropped 1 base and J dropped 3 bases, with 13 bases sitting between them. For the CDR3, the DNA is TGTGCCAGCAGCTTAGTAGGGCAGGGAGTCTACGAGCAGTACTTC. It encodes CASSLVGQGVYEQYF. Combining the CDR3 with reference TRBV7-9 and TRBJ2-7 gives the whole variable domain DTGVSQNPRHKITKRGQNVTFRCDPISEHNRLYWYRQTLGQGPEFLTYFQNEAQLEKSRLLSDRFSAERPKGSFSTLEIQRTEQGDSAMYLCASSLVGQGVYEQYFGPGTRLTVT.

Written as DNA, the CDR3 is TGTGCCAGCACCAGGACAGGAAAGCCCAACACCGGGGAGCTGTTTTTT. Translated: CASTRTGKPNTGELFF. V usage is TRBV5-6 and J usage is TRBJ2-2, with 7 bases fitting TRBD1. Germline CDR1 reads SGHDT; CDR2 reads YYEEEE. The CDR3 totals 16 residues. Losses at the gene ends were 6 bases for V and 2 bases for J; bases not matched to a gene: 10.

The V call is TRBV9, the J call TRBJ2-2, with 7 bases fitting TRBD1. CDR1 and CDR2 from the germline V gene are SGDLS and YYNGEE. This CDR3 region has 15 residues. V dropped 2 bases and J dropped 4; count of bases not matched to a gene: 5. CDR3 residues: CASSVEGAGTGELFF. The DNA of the CDR3 is TGTGCCAGCAGCGTCGAGGGGGCGGGCACCGGGGAGCTGTTTTTT.

The chain recombines TRBV7-3 with TRBJ2-3, with D hard to call. The germline CDR1 and CDR2 sequences are SGHTA and FQGTGA. The CDR3 extends over 16 amino acids. Trimming left V 0 bases short and J 4 bases short, with 14 bases between. In nucleotides, the CDR3 is TGTGCCAGCAGCTTAACCCCCCAGGAACAGTCAGATACGCAGTATTTT. Its protein is CASSLTPQEQSDTQYF.

V usage is TRBV7-7 and J usage is TRBJ2-6; D gene uncertain. Per germline, CDR1 SSHAT and CDR2 FNYEAQ (reference sequence). The V gene lost 5 bases and the J gene lost 5 bases, with 22 bases spanning the gap. The CDR3 consists of 18 residues. The CDR3 protein is CASSIRAMPQSRANVLTF. As DNA, the CDR3 is TGTGCCAGCAGCATACGCGCTATGCCACAAAGTCGGGCCAACGTCCTGACTTTC.

The V call is TRBV9, the J call TRBJ2-6, with D tentatively TRBD2 (6 bases). Trimming took off 3 bases at V and 4 bases at J, with 20 bases between the two ends. There are 18 residues in the CDR3. Germline-derived CDR1 and CDR2 are SGDLS and YYNGEE. The chain's CDR3 is CASSGTKSTGRGANVLTF. CDR3 nucleotide sequence: TGTGCCAGCAGCGGAACAAAGTCGACCGGGAGAGGGGCCAACGTCCTGACTTTC. Full variable domain (outside the CDR3, taken from reference TRBV9 and TRBJ2-6): DSGVTQTPKHLITATGQRVTLRCSPRSGDLSVYWYQQSLDQGLQFLIQYYNGEERAKGNILERFSAQQFPDLHSELNLSSLELGDSALYFCASSGTKSTGRGANVLTFGAGSRLTVL.

In this sample, this clone turned up a few times. The V and J genes are TRBV11-3 and TRBJ2-3; 8 bases fit TRBD2. V trimming: 3 bases; J trimming: 0 bases; junction bases outside the gene matches: 5. The CDR3 runs to 16 residues. Germline values: CDR1 SGHNT, CDR2 YENEEA. The CDR3 protein is CASSFLAGPSTDTQYF. CDR3 bases: TGTGCCAGCAGCTTCCTAGCGGGCCCTAGCACAGATACGCAGTATTTT.

Here the CDR3 DNA reads TGTGCCAGCAGTTACGTGTCCGGGGTTTTGGGGGAGCAGTACTTC. Its protein is CASSYVSGVLGEQYF. V and J are TRBV6-5 and TRBJ2-7, with D possibly TRBD2 on 5 matching bases. Germline CDR1 reads MNHEY; CDR2 reads SVGAGI. CDR3 length: 15 amino acids. Trimming took off 2 bases at V and 7 bases at J, with 18 bases between the two ends.

This chain joins TRBV12-5 and TRBJ2-3; no firm D call. The CDR3 is 16 amino acids. The V and J ends lost 2 bases and 3 bases respectively, with 15 bases between them. The germline CDR1 and CDR2 sequences are LGHNT and FRNRAP. CDR3 DNA sequence: TGTGCTAGTGGTTTGCACCACTACGGTCTAACAGATACGCAGTATTTT. Residues: CASGLHHYGLTDTQYF.

The rearrangement joins TRBV6-1 to TRBJ1-1; no firm D call. V was shortened by 2 bases and J by 2 bases, with 12 bases between the two germline ends. The CDR3 sequence is 15 residues long. The germline gives CDR1 MNHNS, CDR2 SASEGT. The CDR3 nucleotides read TGTGCCAGCAGTGAAAGGCGGCAAATTAACACTGAAGCTTTCTTT. It translates to CASSERRQINTEAFF.